The clone carrying this TCR beta chain was seen a few times. How the authors handled the data: Amplification of reference gene primers provided the estimated nucleated cell counts. The repertoire was sequenced with immunoSEQ multiplex PCR; TCRdb's copy has only in-frame clones and lacks some. For V, J and clone size, that table is used; D and trimming come from the DNA. This repertoire shows 85,000 to 100,000 clones, less than 75% found once; its top ten account for around 24%. This sample was included in a study of blood T cell repertoires in COVID-19. Germline CDR1 reads SGDLS; CDR2 reads YYNGEE. The V end lost 0 bases, the J end lost 4 bases, and 11 bases lay between the germline ends. This CDR3 comprises 15 residues.

The origin of this receptor is a woman in her sixties or seventies in a cohort sampled during active or convalescent COVID-19. The sample was peripheral blood. The rearrangement links TRBV9 to TRBJ2-1, with a tentative D call TRBD1 (5 bases). Written as DNA, the CDR3 is TGTGCCAGCAGCGTAGAAGGGGCCGGGTACAATGAGCAGTTCTTC. It yields the protein CASSVEGAGYNEQFF. The entire variable domain, with the rest obtained from reference TRBV9 and TRBJ2-1, is as follows: DSGVTQTPKHLITATGQRVTLRCSPRSGDLSVYWYQQSLDQGLQFLIQYYNGEERAKGNILERFSAQQFPDLHSELNLSSLELGDSALYFCASSVEGAGYNEQFFGPGTRLTVL.